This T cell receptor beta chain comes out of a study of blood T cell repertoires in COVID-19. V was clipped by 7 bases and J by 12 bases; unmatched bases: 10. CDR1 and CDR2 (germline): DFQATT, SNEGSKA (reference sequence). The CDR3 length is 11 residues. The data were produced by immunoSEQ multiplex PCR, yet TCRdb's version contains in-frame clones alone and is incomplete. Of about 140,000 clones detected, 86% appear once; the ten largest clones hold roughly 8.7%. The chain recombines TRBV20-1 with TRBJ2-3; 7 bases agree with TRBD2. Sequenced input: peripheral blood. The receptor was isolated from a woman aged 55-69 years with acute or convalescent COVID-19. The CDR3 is CSEITGTIQYF. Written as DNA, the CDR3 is TGCAGTGAGATAACCGGGACTATACAGTATTTT.